This T cell receptor beta chain is drawn from a study of shared clonotypes between healthy human individuals. Trimming took 5 bases from V and 5 from J; bases not matched to a gene: 1. CDR3 length: 11 amino acids. Germline CDR1 DFQATT, CDR2 SNEGSKA (reference sequence). Whole-study findings and limits: Blood alone was sampled, and tissue repertoires likely differ.

This clone has ten or more counts. The antigen remains undetermined. Replicate sorted-subset PCRs were loaded with around 210 ng DNA, 30,000 to 35,000 T cell genomes. TCRdb's copy holds only in-frame clones and misses some; the assay was immunoSEQ multiplex PCR. This table has over 150,000 clones, 65% to 70% appearing once. The sequenced material came from memory CD4+ T cells sorted from blood. Subset defined: CD45RA-negative fraction. This chain links TRBV20-1 with TRBJ1-2; 8 bases map to TRBD1. The sequence was obtained from a young man in good health. CDR3 sequence (DNA): TGCAGTGCTGGGACAGGTTATGGCTACACCTTC. Its protein product is CSAGTGYGYTF.